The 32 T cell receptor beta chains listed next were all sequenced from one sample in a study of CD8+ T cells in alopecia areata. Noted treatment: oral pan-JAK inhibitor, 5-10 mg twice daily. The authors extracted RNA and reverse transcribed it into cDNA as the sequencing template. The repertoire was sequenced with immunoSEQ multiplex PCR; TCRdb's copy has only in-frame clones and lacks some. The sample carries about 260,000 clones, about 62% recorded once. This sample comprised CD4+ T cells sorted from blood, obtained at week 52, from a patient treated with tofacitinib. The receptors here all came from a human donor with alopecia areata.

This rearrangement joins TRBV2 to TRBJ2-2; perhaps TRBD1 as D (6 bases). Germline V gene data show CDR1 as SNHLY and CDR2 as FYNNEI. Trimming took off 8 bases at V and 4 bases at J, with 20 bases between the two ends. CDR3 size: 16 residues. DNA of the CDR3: TGTGCCAGCCGGGACAAGGCCGTCGCCGGCACCGGGGAGCTGTTTTTT. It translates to CASRDKAVAGTGELFF.

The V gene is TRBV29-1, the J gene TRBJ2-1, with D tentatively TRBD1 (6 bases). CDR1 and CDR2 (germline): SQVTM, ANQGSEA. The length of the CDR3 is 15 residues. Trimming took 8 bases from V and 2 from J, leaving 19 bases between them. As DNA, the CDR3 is TGCAGCTCCCGAGGGGACATTGGAACCTACAATGAGCAGTTCTTC. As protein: CSSRGDIGTYNEQFF.

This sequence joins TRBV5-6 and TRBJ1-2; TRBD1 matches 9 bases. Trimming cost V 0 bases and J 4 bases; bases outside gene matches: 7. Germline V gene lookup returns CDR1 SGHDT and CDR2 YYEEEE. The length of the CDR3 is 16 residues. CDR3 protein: CASSLGQGGSGYGYTF. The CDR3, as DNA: TGTGCCAGCAGCTTGGGACAGGGGGGAAGCGGCTATGGCTACACCTTC. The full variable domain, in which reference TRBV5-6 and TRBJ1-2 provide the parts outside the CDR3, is DAGVTQSPTHLIKTRGQQVTLRCSPKSGHDTVSWYQQALGQGPQFIFQYYEEEERQRGNFPDRFSGHQFPNYSSELNVNALLLGDSALYLCASSLGQGGSGYGYTFGSGTRLTVV.

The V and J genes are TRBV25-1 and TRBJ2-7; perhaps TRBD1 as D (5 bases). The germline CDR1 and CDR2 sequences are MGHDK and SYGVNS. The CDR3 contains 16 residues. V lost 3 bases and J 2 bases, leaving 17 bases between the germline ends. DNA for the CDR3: TGTGCCAGCAGTGATACCTTTAGGGGTTACACCTACGAGCAGTACTTC. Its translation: CASSDTFRGYTYEQYF.

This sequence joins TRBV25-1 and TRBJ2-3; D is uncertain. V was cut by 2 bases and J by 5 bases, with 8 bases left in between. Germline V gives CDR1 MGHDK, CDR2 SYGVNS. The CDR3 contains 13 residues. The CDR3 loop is CASSEARIDTQYF. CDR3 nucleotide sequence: TGTGCCAGCAGTGAAGCCCGAATAGATACGCAGTATTTT.

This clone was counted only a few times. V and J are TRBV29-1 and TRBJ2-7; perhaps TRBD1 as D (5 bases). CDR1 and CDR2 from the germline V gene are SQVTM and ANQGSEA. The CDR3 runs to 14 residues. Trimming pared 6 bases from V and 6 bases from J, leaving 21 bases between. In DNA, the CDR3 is TGCAGCGTCGTAAGACAGTCCTCATATAGCGAGCAGTACTTC. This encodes CSVVRQSSYSEQYF.

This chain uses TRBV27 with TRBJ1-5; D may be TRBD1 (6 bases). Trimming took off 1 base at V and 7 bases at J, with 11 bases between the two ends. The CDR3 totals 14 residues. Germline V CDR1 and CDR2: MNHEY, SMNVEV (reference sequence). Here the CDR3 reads CASSLFRGLQPQHF. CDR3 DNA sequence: TGTGCCAGCAGTTTATTCAGGGGCTTACAGCCCCAGCATTTT.

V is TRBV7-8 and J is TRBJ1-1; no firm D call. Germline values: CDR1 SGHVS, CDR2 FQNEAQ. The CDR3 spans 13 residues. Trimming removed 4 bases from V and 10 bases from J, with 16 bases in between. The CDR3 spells CASSSRTLSGAFF. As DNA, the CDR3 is TGTGCCAGCAGCTCTAGGACCCTGAGCGGAGCTTTCTTT.

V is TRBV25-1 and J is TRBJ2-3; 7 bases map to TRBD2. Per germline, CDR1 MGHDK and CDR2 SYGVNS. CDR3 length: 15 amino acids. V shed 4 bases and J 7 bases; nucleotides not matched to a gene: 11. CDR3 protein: CASSGQLTSAHTQYF. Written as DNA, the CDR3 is TGTGCCAGCAGTGGCCAACTAACTAGCGCCCATACGCAGTATTTT.

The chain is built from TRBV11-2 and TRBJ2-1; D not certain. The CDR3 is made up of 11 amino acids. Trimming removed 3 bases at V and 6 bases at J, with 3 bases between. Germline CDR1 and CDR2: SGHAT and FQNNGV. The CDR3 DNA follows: TGTGCCAGCAGCTTTGCCAATGAGCAGTTCTTC. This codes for CASSFANEQFF. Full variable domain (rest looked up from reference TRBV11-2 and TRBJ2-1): EAGVAQSPRYKIIEKRQSVAFWCNPISGHATLYWYQQILGQGPKLLIQFQNNGVVDDSQLPKDRFSAERLKGVDSTLKIQPAKLEDSAVYLCASSFANEQFFGPGTRLTVL.

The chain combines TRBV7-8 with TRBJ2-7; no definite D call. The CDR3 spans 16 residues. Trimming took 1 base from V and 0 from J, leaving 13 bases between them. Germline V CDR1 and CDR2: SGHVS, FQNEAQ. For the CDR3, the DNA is TGTGCCAGCAGCTTAGGACGGACGCTAAGCTCCTACGAGCAGTACTTC. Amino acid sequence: CASSLGRTLSSYEQYF. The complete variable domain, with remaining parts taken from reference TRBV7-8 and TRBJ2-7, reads GAGVSQSPRYKVAKRGQDVALRCDPISGHVSLFWYQQALGQGPEFLTYFQNEAQLDKSGLPSDRFFAERPEGSVSTLKIQRTQQEDSAVYLCASSLGRTLSSYEQYFGPGTRLTVT.

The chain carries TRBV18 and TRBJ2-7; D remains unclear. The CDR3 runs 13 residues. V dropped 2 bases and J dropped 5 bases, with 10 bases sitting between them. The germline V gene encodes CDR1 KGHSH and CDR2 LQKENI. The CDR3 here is CASSPGIKDEQYF. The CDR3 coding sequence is TGTGCCAGCTCACCAGGGATCAAGGACGAGCAGTACTTC.

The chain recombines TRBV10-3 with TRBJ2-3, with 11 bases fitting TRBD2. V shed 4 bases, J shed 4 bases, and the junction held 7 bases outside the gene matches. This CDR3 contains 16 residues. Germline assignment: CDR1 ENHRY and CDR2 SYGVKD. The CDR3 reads CAISGIAGGLPDTQYF. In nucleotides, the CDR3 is TGTGCCATCAGTGGAATAGCGGGGGGGCTCCCAGATACGCAGTATTTT.

The CDR3 protein is CASSLIPEQEAFF. CDR3 coding DNA: TGTGCCAGCAGCTTAATCCCGGAGCAGGAAGCTTTCTTT. The chain couples TRBV7-3 to TRBJ1-1; D is unclear. Germline assignment: CDR1 SGHTA and CDR2 FQGTGA. V was cut by 1 base and J by 8 bases, with 11 bases left in between. This CDR3 region has 13 residues.

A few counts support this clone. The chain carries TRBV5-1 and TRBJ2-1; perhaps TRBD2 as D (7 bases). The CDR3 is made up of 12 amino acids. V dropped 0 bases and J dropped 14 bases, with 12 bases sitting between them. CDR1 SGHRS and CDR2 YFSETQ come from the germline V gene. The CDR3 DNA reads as TGCGCCAGCAGCTTGGCGGGGGGCCCAAAGTTCTTC. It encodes CASSLAGGPKFF.

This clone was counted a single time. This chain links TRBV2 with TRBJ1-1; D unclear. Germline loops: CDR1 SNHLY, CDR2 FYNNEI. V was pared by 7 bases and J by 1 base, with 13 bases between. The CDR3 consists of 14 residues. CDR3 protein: CASNPRLGNTEAFF. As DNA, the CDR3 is TGTGCCAGCAACCCGCGGCTGGGGAACACTGAAGCTTTCTTT.

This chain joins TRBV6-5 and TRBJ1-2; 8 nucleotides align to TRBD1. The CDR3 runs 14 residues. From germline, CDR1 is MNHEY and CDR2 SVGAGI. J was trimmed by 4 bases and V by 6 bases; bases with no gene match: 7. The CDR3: CASRQTGVSYGYTF. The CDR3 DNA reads TGTGCCAGCAGACAGACAGGGGTGAGCTATGGCTACACCTTC.

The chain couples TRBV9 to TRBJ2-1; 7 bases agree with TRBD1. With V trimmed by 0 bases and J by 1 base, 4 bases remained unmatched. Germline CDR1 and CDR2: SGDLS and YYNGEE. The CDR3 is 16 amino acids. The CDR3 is CASSVEQGQSYNEQFF. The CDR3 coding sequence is TGTGCCAGCAGCGTAGAACAGGGGCAATCCTACAATGAGCAGTTCTTC.

CDR3 nucleotide sequence: TGTGCCAGCAGCCGTACACGGCTCCTTGAACGGCGAAAACTGTTTTTT. This translates into CASSRTRLLERRKLFF. The J gene is TRBJ1-4, the V gene TRBV5-6; D ambiguous. CDR3 length equals 16 residues. Trimming shortened V by 4 bases and J by 10 bases, and 23 bases separated the two germline ends. Germline V gene sequence: CDR1 SGHDT, CDR2 YYEEEE.

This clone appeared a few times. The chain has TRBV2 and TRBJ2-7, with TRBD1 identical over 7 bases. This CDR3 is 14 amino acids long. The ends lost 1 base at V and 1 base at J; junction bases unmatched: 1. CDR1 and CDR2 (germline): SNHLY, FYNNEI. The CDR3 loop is CASSEGQGSYEQYF. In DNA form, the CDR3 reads TGTGCCAGCAGTGAAGGACAGGGTTCCTACGAGCAGTACTTC.

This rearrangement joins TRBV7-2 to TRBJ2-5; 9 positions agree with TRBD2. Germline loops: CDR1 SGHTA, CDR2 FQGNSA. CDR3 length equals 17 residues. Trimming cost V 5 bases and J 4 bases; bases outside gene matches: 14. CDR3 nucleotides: TGTGCCAGCAGCCGGGGCAGCGCGGGGGGGCAGGGAGAGACCCAGTACTTC. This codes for CASSRGSAGGQGETQYF. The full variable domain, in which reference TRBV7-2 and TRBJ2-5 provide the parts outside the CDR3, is GAGVSQSPSNKVTEKGKDVELRCDPISGHTALYWYRQSLGQGLEFLIYFQGNSAPDKSGLPSDRFSAERTGGSVSTLTIQRTQQEDSAVYLCASSRGSAGGQGETQYFGPGTRLLVL.

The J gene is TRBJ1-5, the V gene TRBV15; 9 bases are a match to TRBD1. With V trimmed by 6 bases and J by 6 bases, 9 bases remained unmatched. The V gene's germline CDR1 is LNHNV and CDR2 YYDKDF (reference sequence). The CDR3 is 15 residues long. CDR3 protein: CATRRTGVVGQPQHF. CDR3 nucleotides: TGTGCCACCAGGAGGACAGGGGTCGTTGGTCAGCCCCAGCATTTT. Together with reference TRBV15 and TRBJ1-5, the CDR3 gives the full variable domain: DAMVIQNPRYQVTQFGKPVTLSCSQTLNHNVMYWYQQKSSQAPKLLFHYYDKDFNNEADTPDNFQSRRPNTSFCFLDIRSPGLGDTAMYLCATRRTGVVGQPQHFGDGTRLSIL.

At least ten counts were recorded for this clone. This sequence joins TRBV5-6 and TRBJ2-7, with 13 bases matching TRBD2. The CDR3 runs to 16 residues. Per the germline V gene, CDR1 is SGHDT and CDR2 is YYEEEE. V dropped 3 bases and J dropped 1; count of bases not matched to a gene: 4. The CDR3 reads CASSSWGLAGSYEQYF. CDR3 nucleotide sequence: TGTGCCAGCAGCTCATGGGGACTAGCGGGGTCCTACGAGCAGTACTTC.

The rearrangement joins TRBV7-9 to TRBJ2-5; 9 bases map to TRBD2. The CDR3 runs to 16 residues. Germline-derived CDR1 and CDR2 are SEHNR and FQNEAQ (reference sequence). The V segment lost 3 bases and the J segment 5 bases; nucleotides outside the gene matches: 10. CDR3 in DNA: TGTGCCAGCAGCTTTAGGAACCTAGCGGGAAGTGAGACCCAGTACTTC. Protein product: CASSFRNLAGSETQYF.

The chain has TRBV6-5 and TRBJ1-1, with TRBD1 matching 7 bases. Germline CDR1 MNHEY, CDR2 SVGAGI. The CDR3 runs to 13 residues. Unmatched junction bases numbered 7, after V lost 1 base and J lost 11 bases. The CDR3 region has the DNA TGTGCCAGCAGTTACTTAGAGGGGGCGAGGGCTTTCTTT. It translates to CASSYLEGARAFF.

CDR3 loop: CASSTSTEGGSPLHF. Here the CDR3 DNA reads TGTGCCAGTAGTACGTCCACAGAGGGGGGATCACCCCTCCACTTT. The chain couples TRBV19 to TRBJ1-6; D is perhaps TRBD1 (6 bases). Trimming removed 4 bases from V and 10 bases from J, with 17 bases in between. Germline V CDR1 and CDR2: LNHDA, SQIVND (reference sequence). CDR3 length: 15 amino acids.

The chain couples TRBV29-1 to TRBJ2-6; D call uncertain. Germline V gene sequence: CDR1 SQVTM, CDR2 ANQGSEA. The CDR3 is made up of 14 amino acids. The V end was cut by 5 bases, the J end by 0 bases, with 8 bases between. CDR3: CSVSQSSGANVLTF. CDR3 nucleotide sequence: TGCAGCGTTTCACAGAGCTCTGGGGCCAACGTCCTGACTTTC.

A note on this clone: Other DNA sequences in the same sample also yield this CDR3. Here the CDR3 reads CASSLRQGEREQFF. CDR3 coding DNA: TGCGCCAGCAGCTTAAGGCAGGGGGAGCGCGAGCAGTTCTTC. The chain links TRBV5-1 to TRBJ2-1; 7 bases align to TRBD1. The CDR3 has 14 residues. The germline gives CDR1 SGHRS, CDR2 YFSETQ. The ends lost 2 bases at V and 10 bases at J; junction bases unmatched: 9.

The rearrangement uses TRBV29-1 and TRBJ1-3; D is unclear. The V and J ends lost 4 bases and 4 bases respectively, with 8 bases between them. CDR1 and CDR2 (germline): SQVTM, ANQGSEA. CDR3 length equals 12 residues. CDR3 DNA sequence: TGCAGCGTTGCGACGGTGGGAAACACCATATATTTT. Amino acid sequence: CSVATVGNTIYF.

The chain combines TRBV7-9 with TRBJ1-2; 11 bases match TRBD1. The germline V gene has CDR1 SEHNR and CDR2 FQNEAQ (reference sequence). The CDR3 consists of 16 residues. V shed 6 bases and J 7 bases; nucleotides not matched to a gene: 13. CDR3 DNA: TGTGCCAGCAGGCCAACCGGGACAGGGGGTTTTGGTGGCTACACCTTC. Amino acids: CASRPTGTGGFGGYTF. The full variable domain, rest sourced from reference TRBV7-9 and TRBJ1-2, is DTGVSQNPRHKITKRGQNVTFRCDPISEHNRLYWYRQTLGQGPEFLTYFQNEAQLEKSRLLSDRFSAERPKGSFSTLEIQRTEQGDSAMYLCASRPTGTGGFGGYTFGSGTRLTVV.

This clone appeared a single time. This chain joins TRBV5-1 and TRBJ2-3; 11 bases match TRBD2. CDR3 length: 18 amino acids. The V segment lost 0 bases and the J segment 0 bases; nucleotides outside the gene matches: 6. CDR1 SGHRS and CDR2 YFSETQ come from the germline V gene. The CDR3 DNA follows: TGCGCCAGCAGCTTGGCCCCCCGACTAGCGGGGAGCACAGATACGCAGTATTTT. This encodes CASSLAPRLAGSTDTQYF.

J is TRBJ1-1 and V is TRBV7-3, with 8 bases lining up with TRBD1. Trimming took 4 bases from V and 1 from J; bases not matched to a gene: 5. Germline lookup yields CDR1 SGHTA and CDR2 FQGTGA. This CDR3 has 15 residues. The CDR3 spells CASSSQGAGNTEAFF. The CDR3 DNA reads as TGTGCCAGCAGCTCCCAGGGGGCAGGGAACACTGAAGCTTTCTTT.